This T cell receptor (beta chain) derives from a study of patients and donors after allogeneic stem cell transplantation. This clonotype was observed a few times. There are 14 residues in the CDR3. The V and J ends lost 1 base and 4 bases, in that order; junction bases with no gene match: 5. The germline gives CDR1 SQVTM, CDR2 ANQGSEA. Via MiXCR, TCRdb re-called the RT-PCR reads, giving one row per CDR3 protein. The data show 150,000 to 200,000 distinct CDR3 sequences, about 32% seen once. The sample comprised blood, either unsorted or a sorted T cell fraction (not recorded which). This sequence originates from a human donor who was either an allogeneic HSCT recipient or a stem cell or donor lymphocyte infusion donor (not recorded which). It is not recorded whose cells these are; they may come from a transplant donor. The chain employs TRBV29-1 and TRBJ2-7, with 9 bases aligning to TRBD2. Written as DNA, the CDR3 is TGCAGCGTTGAAGGATTAGCGGGAGAATACGAGCAGTACTTC. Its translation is CSVEGLAGEYEQYF.